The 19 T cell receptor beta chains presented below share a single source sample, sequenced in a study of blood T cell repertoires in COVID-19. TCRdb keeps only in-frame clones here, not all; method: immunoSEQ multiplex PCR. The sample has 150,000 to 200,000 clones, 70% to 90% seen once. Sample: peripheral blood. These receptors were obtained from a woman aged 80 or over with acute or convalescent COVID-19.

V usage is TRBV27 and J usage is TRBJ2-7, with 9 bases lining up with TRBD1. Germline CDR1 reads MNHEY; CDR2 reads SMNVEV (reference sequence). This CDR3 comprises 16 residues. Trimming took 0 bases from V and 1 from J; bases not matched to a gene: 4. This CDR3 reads CASSLSGGQGSYEQYF. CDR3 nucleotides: TGTGCCAGCAGTTTATCTGGTGGACAGGGGTCCTACGAGCAGTACTTC.

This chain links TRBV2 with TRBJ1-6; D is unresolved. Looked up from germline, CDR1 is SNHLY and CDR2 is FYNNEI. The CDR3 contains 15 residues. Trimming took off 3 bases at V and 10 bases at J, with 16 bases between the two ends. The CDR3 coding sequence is TGTGCCAGCAGTGATCTGGGGAGCTCCTACTCACCCCTCCACTTT. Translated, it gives CASSDLGSSYSPLHF. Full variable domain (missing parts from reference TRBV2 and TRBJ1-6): EPEVTQTPSHQVTQMGQEVILRCVPISNHLYFYWYRQILGQKVEFLVSFYNNEISEKSEIFDDQFSVERPDGSNFTLKIRSTKLEDSAMYFCASSDLGSSYSPLHFGNGTRLTVT.

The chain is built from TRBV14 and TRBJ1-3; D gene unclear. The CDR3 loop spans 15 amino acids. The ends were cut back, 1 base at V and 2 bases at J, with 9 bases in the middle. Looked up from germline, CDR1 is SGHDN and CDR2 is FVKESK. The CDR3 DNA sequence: TGTGCCAGCAGCCAAGCCATGGGCCCTGGAAACACCATATATTTT. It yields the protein CASSQAMGPGNTIYF.

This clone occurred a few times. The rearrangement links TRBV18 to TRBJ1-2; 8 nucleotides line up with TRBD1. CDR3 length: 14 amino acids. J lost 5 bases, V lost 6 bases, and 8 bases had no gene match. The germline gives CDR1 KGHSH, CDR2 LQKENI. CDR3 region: CASSTIQGEYGYTF. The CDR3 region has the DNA TGTGCCAGCTCTACCATACAGGGGGAGTATGGCTACACCTTC.

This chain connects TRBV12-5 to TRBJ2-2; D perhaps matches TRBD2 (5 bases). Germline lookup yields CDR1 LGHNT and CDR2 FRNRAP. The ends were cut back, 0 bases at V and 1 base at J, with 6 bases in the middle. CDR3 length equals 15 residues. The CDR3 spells CASGLVSGNTGELFF. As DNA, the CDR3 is TGTGCTAGTGGTTTGGTAAGCGGGAACACCGGGGAGCTGTTTTTT.

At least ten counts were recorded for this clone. Here the CDR3 DNA reads TGTGCCAGCAGCCAAGGACTAGCGGATTTAGAACACACAGATACGCAGTATTTT. It yields the protein CASSQGLADLEHTDTQYF. The rearrangement links TRBV3-1 (or the pseudogene TRBV3-2) to TRBJ2-3; 9 bases fit TRBD2. Looked up from germline, CDR1 is LGHDT and CDR2 is YNNKEL (reference sequence). V lost 1 base to trimming and J lost 2 bases; unmatched junction nucleotides: 10. This CDR3 spans 18 amino acids.

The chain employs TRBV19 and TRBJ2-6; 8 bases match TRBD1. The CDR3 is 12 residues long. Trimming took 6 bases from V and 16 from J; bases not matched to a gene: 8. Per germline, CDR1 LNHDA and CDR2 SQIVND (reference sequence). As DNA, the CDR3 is TGTGCCAGTAGGGGGCAGGGGGCTCTGCTGACTTTC. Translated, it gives CASRGQGALLTF.

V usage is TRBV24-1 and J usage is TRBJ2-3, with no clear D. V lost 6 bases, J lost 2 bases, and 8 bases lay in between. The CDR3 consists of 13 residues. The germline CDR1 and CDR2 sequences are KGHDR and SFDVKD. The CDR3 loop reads CATSTGATDTQYF. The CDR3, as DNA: TGTGCCACCAGTACCGGAGCCACAGATACGCAGTATTTT.

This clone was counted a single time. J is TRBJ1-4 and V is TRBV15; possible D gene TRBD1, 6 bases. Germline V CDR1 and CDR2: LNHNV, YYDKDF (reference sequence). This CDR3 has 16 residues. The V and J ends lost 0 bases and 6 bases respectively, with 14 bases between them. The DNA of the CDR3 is TGTGCCACCAGCAGAGATGTCAGGGGAGCTTATGAAAAACTGTTTTTT. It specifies CATSRDVRGAYEKLFF.

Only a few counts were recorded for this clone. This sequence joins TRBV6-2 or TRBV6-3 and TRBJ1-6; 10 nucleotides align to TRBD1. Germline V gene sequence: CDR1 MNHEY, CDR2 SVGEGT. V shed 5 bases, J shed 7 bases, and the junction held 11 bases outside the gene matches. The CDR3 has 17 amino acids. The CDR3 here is CASSTSGTGVPNSPLHF. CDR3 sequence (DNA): TGTGCCAGCAGTACCTCCGGGACAGGGGTCCCGAATTCACCCCTCCACTTT.

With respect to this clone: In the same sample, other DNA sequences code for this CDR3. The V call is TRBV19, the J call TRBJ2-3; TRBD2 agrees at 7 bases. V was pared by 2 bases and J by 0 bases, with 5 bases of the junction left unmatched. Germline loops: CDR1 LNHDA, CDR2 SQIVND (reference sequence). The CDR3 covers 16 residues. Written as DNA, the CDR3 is TGTGCCAGTAGTATACGAAGCGGGACTAGCACAGATACGCAGTATTTT. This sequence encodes CASSIRSGTSTDTQYF.

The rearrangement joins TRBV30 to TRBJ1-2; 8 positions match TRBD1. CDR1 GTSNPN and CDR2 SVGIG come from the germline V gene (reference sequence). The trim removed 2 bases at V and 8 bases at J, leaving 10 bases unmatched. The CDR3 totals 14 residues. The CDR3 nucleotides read TGTGCCTGGAGTAGGGCAGGACAGGGAAAAGGCTACACCTTC. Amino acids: CAWSRAGQGKGYTF.

This chain's CDR3 is CASSFRGLSSGNTIYF. CDR3 in DNA: TGTGCCAGCAGCTTTCGGGGACTGAGCTCTGGAAACACCATATATTTT. The V call is TRBV5-6, the J call TRBJ1-3, with TRBD1 as a possible D gene (5 bases). Per the germline V gene, CDR1 is SGHDT and CDR2 is YYEEEE. Between the trimmed V and J ends, which lost 2 bases and 0 bases, there was a span of 12 bases. The CDR3 runs 16 residues.

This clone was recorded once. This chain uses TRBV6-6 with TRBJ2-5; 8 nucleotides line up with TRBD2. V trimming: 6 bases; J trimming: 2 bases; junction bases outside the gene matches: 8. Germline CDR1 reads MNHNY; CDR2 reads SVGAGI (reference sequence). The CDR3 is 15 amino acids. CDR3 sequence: CASRGTSRIQETQYF. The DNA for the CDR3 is TGTGCCAGCAGAGGGACTAGTAGGATTCAAGAGACCCAGTACTTC.

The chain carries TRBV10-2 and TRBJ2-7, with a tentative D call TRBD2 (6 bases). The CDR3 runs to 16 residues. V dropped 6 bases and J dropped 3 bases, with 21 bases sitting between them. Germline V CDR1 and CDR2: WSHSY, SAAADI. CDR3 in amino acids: CASSPLGGRAYYEQYF. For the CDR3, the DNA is TGCGCCAGCAGCCCTCTGGGAGGTCGGGCCTACTACGAGCAGTACTTC.

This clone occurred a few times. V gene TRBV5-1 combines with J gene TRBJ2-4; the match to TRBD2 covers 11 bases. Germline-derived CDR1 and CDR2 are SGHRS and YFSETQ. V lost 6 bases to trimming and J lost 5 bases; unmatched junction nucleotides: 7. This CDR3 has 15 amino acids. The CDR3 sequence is CASTSWGLAENIQYF. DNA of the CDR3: TGCGCCAGCACCAGTTGGGGACTAGCGGAAAACATTCAGTACTTC. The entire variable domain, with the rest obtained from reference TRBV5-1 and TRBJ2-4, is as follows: KAGVTQTPRYLIKTRGQQVTLSCSPISGHRSVSWYQQTPGQGLQFLFEYFSETQRNKGNFPGRFSGRQFSNSRSEMNVSTLELGDSALYLCASTSWGLAENIQYFGAGTRLSVL.

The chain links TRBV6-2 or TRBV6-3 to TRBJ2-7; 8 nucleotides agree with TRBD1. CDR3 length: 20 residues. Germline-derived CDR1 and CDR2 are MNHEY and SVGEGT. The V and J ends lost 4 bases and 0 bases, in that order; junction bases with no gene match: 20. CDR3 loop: CASSFVQGDLRRPSSYEQYF. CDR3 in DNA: TGTGCCAGCAGTTTCGTACAGGGGGACCTCCGACGACCCAGCTCCTACGAGCAGTACTTC.

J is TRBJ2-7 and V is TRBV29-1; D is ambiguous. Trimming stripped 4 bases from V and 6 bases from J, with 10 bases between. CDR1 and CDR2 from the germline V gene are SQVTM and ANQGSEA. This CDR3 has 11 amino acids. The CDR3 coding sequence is TGCAGCGTTGCTCGAGGAGTCGAGCAGTACTTC. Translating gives CSVARGVEQYF.

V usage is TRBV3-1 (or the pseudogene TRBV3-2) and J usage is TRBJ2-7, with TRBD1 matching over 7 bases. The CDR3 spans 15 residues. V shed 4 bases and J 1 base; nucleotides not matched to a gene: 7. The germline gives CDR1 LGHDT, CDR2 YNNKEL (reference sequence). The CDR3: CASSPGDRASYEQYF. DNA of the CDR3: TGTGCCAGCAGCCCAGGGGACAGAGCTTCCTACGAGCAGTACTTC.